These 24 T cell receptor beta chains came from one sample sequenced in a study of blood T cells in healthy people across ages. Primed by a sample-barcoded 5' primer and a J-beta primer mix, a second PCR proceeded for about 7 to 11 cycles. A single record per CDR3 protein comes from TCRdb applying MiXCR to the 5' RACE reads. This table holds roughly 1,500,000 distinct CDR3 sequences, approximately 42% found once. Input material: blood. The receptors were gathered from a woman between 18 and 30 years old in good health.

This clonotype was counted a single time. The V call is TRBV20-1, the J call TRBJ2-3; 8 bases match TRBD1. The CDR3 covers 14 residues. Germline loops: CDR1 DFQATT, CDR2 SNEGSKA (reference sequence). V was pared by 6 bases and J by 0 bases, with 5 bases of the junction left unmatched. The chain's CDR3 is CSAVWTGSTDTQYF. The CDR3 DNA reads TGCAGTGCAGTCTGGACAGGGAGCACAGATACGCAGTATTTT.

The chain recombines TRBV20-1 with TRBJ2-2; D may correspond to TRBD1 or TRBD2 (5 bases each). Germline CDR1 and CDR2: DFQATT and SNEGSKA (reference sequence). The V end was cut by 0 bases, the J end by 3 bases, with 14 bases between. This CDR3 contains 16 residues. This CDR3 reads CSARDIVGTYTGELFF. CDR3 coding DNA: TGCAGTGCTAGAGATATAGTAGGGACCTACACCGGGGAGCTGTTTTTT.

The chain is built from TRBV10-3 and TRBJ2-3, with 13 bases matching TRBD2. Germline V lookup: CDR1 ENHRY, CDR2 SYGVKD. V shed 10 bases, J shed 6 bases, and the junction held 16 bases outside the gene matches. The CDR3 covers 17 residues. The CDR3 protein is CATLEGTSGALRDTQYF. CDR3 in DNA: TGTGCCACCTTGGAAGGGACTAGCGGGGCGTTGAGGGATACGCAGTATTTT.

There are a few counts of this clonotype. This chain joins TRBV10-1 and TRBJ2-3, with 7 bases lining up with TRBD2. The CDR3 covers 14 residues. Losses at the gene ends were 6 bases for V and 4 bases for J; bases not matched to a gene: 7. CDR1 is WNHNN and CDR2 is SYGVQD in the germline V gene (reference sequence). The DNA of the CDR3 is TGCGCCAGCAGCGTAAGCGGGGTCGCAGATACGCAGTATTTT. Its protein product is CASSVSGVADTQYF.

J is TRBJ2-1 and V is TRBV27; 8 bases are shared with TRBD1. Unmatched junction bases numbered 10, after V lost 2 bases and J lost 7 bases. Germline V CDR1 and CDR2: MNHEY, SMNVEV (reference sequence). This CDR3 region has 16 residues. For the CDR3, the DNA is TGTGCCAGCAGTTTAAGGCAGGGGGCCAGATTAAATGAGCAGTTCTTC. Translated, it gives CASSLRQGARLNEQFF.

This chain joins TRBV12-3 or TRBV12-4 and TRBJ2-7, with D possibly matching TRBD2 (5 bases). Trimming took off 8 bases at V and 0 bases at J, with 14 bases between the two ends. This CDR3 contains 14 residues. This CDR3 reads CASGPLGSSYEQYF. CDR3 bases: TGTGCCAGCGGACCTTTAGGGAGCTCCTACGAGCAGTACTTC.

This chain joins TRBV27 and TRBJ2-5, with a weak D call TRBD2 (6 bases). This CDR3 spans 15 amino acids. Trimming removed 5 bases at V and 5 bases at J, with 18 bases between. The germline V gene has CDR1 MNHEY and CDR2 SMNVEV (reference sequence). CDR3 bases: TGTGCCAGCAGTCCTAGCGTCCCCCGCCGGGAGACCCAGTACTTC. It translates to CASSPSVPRRETQYF.

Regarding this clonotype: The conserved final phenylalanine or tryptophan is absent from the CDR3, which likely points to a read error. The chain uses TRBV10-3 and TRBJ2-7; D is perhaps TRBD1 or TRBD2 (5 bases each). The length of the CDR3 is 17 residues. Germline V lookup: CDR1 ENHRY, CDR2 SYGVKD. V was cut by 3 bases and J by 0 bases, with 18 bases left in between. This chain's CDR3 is CAISDPGNRMSSYEQYL. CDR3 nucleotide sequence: TGTGCCATCAGTGACCCGGGGAACAGGATGAGCTCCTACGAGCAGTACTTG.

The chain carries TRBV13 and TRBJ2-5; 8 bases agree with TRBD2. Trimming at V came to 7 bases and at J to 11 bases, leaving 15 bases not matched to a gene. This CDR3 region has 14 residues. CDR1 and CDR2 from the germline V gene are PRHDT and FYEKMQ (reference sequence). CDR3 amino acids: CASNKAGAVGKQYF. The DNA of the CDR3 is TGTGCCAGCAACAAAGCGGGGGCGGTTGGGAAGCAGTACTTC.

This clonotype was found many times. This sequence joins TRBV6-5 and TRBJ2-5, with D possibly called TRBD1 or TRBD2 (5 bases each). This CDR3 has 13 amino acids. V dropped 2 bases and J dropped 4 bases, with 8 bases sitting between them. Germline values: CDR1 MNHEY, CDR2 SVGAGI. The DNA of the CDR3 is TGTGCCAGCAGTTACGGGGCGGGAGAGACCCAGTACTTC. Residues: CASSYGAGETQYF.

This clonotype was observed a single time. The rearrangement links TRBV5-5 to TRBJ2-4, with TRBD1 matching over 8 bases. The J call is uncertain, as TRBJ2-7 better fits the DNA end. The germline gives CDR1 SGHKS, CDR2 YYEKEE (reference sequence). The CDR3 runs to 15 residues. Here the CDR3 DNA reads TGTGCCAGCAGCAACCCGGGACAGGCTGAATACGAGCAGTACTTC. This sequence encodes CASSNPGQAEYEQYF.

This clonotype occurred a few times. In nucleotides, the CDR3 is TGTGCCAGCAGTGAACAAAATCTCCGGTGGGTAGCGGGAGTTTCTGGGGCCAACGTCCTGACTTTC. Translation gives CASSEQNLRWVAGVSGANVLTF. The chain links TRBV6-1 to TRBJ2-6, with 9 bases aligning to TRBD2. V dropped 2 bases and J dropped 1; count of bases not matched to a gene: 18. Germline CDR1 and CDR2: MNHNS and SASEGT. This CDR3 has 22 residues.

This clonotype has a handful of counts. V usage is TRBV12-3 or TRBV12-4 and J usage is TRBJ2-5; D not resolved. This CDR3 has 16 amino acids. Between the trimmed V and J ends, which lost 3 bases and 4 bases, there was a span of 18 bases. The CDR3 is CASSFLYPGGGETQYF. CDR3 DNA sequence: TGTGCCAGCAGTTTTTTGTATCCGGGCGGTGGAGAGACCCAGTACTTC.

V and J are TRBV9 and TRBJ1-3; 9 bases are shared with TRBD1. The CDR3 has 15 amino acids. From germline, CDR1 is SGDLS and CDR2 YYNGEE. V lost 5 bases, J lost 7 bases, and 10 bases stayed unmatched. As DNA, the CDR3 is TGTGCCAGCAGTATTCACGGACAGGGGCGGAACACCATATATTTT. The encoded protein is CASSIHGQGRNTIYF.

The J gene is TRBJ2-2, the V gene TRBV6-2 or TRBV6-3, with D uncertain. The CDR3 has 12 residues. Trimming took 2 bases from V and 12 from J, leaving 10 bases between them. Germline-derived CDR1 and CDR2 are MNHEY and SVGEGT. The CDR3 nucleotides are TGTGCCAGCAGTTACACGGCCCCAAAGCTGTTTTTT. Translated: CASSYTAPKLFF.

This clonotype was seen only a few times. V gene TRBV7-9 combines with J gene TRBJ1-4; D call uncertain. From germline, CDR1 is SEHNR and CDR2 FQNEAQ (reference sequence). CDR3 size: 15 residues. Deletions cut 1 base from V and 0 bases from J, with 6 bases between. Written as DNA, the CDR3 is TGTGCCAGCAGCTTAGAACGGTCAACTAATGAAAAACTGTTTTTT. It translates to CASSLERSTNEKLFF.

The chain's CDR3 is CAISDPDRGGGTDTQYF. In nucleotides, the CDR3 is TGTGCCATCAGTGACCCGGACAGGGGAGGAGGCACAGATACGCAGTATTTT. The chain recombines TRBV10-3 with TRBJ2-3; 9 bases fit TRBD1. The CDR3 has 17 amino acids. Trimming took 3 bases from V and 1 from J; bases not matched to a gene: 8. Germline-derived CDR1 and CDR2 are ENHRY and SYGVKD.

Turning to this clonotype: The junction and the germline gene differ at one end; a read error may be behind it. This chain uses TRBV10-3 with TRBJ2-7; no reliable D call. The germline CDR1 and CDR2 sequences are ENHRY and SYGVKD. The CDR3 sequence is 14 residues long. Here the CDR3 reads CAVSSTASSYEQYF. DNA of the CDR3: TGTGCCGTCAGTTCTACAGCGAGCTCCTACGAGCAGTACTTC.

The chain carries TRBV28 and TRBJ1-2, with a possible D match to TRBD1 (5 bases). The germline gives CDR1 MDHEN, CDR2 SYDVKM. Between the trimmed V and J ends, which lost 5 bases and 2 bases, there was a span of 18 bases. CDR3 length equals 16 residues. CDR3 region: CASSPNRGVENYGYTF. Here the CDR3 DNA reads TGTGCCAGCAGTCCGAATCGGGGGGTGGAAAACTATGGCTACACCTTC.

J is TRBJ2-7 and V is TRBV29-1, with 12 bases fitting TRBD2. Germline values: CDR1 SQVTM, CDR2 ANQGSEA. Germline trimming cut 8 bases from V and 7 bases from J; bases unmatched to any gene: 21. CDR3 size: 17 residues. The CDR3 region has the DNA TGCAGCTCAGTAGGGGCTAGCGGGAGGGCCCCCTACAATGAGCAGTACTTC. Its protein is CSSVGASGRAPYNEQYF.

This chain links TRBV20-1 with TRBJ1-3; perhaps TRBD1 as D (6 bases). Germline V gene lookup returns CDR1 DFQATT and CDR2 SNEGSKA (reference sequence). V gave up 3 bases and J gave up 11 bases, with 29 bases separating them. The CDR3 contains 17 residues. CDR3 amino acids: CSASQDGGGFLREAIYF. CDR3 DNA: TGCAGTGCTAGCCAGGATGGAGGGGGGTTCCTCCGAGAGGCCATATATTTT.

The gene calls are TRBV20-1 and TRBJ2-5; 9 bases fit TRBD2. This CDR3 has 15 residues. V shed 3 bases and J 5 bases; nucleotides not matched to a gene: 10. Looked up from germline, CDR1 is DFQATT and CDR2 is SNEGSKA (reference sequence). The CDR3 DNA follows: TGCAGTGCTAGGCTCTTAGCGGGGGAAGCGGAGACCCAGTACTTC. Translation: CSARLLAGEAETQYF.

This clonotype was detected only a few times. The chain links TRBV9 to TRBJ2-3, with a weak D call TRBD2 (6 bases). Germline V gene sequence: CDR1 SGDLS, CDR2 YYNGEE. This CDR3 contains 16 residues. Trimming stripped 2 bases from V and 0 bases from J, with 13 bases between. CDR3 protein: CASSVWTTSSTDTQYF. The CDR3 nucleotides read TGTGCCAGCAGCGTCTGGACTACGTCTAGCACAGATACGCAGTATTTT.

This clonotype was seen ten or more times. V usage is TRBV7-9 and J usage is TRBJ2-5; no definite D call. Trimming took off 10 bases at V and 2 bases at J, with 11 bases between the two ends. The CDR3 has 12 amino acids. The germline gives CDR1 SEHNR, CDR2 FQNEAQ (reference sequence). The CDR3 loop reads CATTDGQETQYF. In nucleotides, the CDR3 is TGTGCCACCACGGACGGACAAGAGACCCAGTACTTC.